The rows below give T cell receptor beta chains drawn from one sample of a study of T-cell reconstitution after alpha-beta-depleted transplantation in children. Using its own MiXCR run on the PCR reads, TCRdb lists one record per CDR3 protein. The sample contains 400,000 to 450,000 distinct CDR3 sequences, around two fifths of which appear only once. The sequences come from PBMCs, collected before TCRalphabeta/CD19-depleted stem cell transplant. These receptors originate from a girl aged 2-10 years with aplastic anemia, due to receive a stem cell transplant. Both conserved end residues are part of each CDR3. The D gene is left open where the match is weak. Only some rows state a clone size, as once, few, many or a class for expanded clones.

>TRBJ2-2|TRBV7-7|TRBD2|few
CASSFLTSGRAQDTGELFF
TGTGCCAGCAGCTTCCTGACTAGCGGGAGGGCCCAGGACACCGGGGAGCTGTTTTTT
>TRBJ1-2|TRBV4-2|NA|many
CASSQVDSNYGYTF
TGTGCCAGCAGCCAGGTGGACAGTAACTATGGCTACACCTTC
>TRBJ2-1|TRBV7-2|NA|few
CASSLARLAFNEQFF
TGTGCCAGCAGCTTAGCGAGGCTAGCCTTTAATGAGCAGTTCTTC
>TRBJ2-1|TRBV7-9|TRBD1|few
CASSDRQGSSYNEQFF
TGTGCCAGCAGCGACCGACAGGGAAGCTCCTACAATGAGCAGTTCTTC
>TRBJ2-3|TRBV24-1|NA|NA
CATSDGGRSHTQYF
TGTGCCACCAGTGATGGGGGGCGCTCCCATACGCAGTATTTT
>TRBJ2-1|TRBV29-1|NA|NA
CTAEPSWNEQFF
TGCACCGCGGAGCCCAGCTGGAATGAGCAGTTCTTC
>TRBJ2-3|TRBV28|TRBD2|NA
CASSLLRLAGGTSTDTQYF
TGTGCCAGCAGTTTATTACGGCTAGCGGGAGGTACTAGCACAGATACGCAGTATTTT
>TRBJ2-7|TRBV29-1|NA|NA
CSVRYGSSYEQYF
TGCAGCGTCCGATATGGGAGCTCCTACGAGCAGTACTTC
>TRBJ2-1|TRBV7-2|TRBD2|NA
CASSQTSGGYNEQFF
TGTGCCAGCAGCCAGACTAGCGGGGGATACAATGAGCAGTTCTTC
>TRBJ1-2|TRBV29-1|NA|many
CSGSTDYGYTF
TGCAGCGGTTCGACAGACTATGGCTACACCTTC
>TRBJ2-1|TRBV12-3/TRBV12-4|NA|NA
CASGSWDEQFF
TGTGCCAGCGGGTCCTGGGATGAGCAGTTCTTC
>TRBJ2-1|TRBV2|TRBD2|few
CASMSGSLDEQFF
TGTGCCAGCATGAGCGGGAGTTTGGATGAGCAGTTCTTC
>TRBJ2-7|TRBV6-2/TRBV6-3|NA|NA
CASSYDVSYEQYF
TGTGCCAGCAGTTACGACGTCTCCTACGAGCAGTACTTC
>TRBJ1-6|TRBV9|NA|once
CASSVTGSIRGSPLHF
TGTGCCAGCAGCGTAACAGGGTCCATTCGGGGTTCACCCCTCCACTTT
>TRBJ1-1|TRBV14|NA|NA
CASSQEFRLTEAFF
TGTGCCAGCAGCCAAGAGTTCCGACTCACTGAAGCTTTCTTT
>TRBJ2-1|TRBV5-1|NA|many
CASSLDGNSYNEQFF
TGCGCCAGCAGCTTGGACGGGAACTCCTACAATGAGCAGTTCTTC
>TRBJ1-1|TRBV27|NA|NA
CASSLLGGLDTEAFF
TGTGCCAGCAGTTTATTAGGAGGGCTCGACACTGAAGCTTTCTTT
>TRBJ1-6|TRBV7-3|NA|NA
CASKEGGNSPLHF
TGTGCCAGCAAAGAGGGGGGTAACTCACCCCTCCACTTT
>TRBJ1-5|TRBV11-2|NA|NA
CASSLVGGKGQPQHF
TGTGCCAGCAGCTTAGTTGGGGGAAAGGGTCAGCCCCAGCATTTT
>TRBJ1-2|TRBV19|TRBD1|many
CASRGQGADYGYTF
TGTGCCAGTAGAGGACAGGGGGCGGACTATGGCTACACCTTC
>TRBJ2-1|TRBV28|TRBD1|NA
CASSFPTQGAGEQFF
TGTGCCAGCAGTTTCCCGACACAGGGGGCAGGTGAGCAGTTCTTC
>TRBJ1-5|TRBV7-8|NA|many
CASSTDPGNNQPQHF
TGTGCCAGCAGCACAGACCCTGGGAACAATCAGCCCCAGCATTTT
>TRBJ2-1|TRBV5-1|NA|NA
CASSLGRERRTSYNEQFF
TGCGCCAGCAGCTTGGGGCGAGAGCGGCGGACCTCCTACAATGAGCAGTTCTTC
>TRBJ2-5|TRBV20-1|NA|NA
CSARVKAGYLQETQYF
TGCAGTGCCAGGGTGAAGGCGGGATACCTCCAAGAGACCCAGTACTTC
>TRBJ1-2|TRBV7-9|NA|NA
CASSLPRQRSNYGYTF
TGTGCCAGCAGCTTACCACGACAGCGATCTAACTATGGCTACACCTTC
>TRBJ2-3|TRBV27|TRBD2|NA
CASTSSGSTDTQYF
TGTGCCAGCACGTCTAGCGGGAGCACAGATACGCAGTATTTT
>TRBJ2-5|TRBV12-3/TRBV12-4|NA|NA
CASSPYSREETQYF
TGTGCCAGCAGTCCTTATTCCCGGGAAGAGACCCAGTACTTC
>TRBJ2-3|TRBV2|NA|NA
CASSDSATDTQYF
TGTGCCAGCAGCGACAGTGCTACAGATACGCAGTATTTT
>TRBJ2-1|TRBV12-3/TRBV12-4|TRBD2|few
CASSLRLAGAEQFF
TGTGCCAGCAGCCTAAGACTAGCGGGAGCTGAGCAGTTCTTC
>TRBJ2-1|TRBV19|NA|NA
CASSTVPGEQFF
TGTGCCAGTAGTACCGTCCCAGGTGAGCAGTTCTTC
>TRBJ2-6|TRBV15|NA|NA
CATSSVRGSGANVLTF
TGTGCCACCAGCAGTGTCCGGGGGTCTGGGGCCAACGTCCTGACTTTC
>TRBJ2-5|TRBV6-2/TRBV6-3|TRBD2|NA
CASSYRTSGGGRQETQYF
TGTGCCAGCAGTTACCGGACTAGCGGGGGGGGACGACAAGAGACCCAGTACTTC
>TRBJ2-1|TRBV5-6|NA|NA
CASSPPQGWDNEQFF
TGTGCCAGCAGCCCCCCGCAGGGGTGGGACAATGAGCAGTTCTTC
>TRBJ2-3|TRBV28|TRBD2|NA
CASMGTSLITDTQYF
TGTGCCAGCATGGGGACTAGCCTGATCACAGATACGCAGTATTTT
>TRBJ1-2|TRBV27|TRBD1|few
CASSLSTGGGYGYTF
TGTGCCAGCAGTTTATCGACAGGGGGAGGCTATGGCTACACCTTC
>TRBJ1-1|TRBV20-1|NA|many
CSAPSNTPARAFF
TGCAGTGCTCCCTCCAACACTCCAGCGCGAGCTTTCTTT
>TRBJ2-5|TRBV5-1|TRBD1|NA
CASSPVGTEQETQYF
TGCGCCAGCAGCCCGGTCGGGACAGAACAAGAGACCCAGTACTTC
>TRBJ2-1|TRBV27|TRBD1|few
CASSFDRDYNEQFF
TGTGCCAGCAGTTTCGACAGGGACTACAATGAGCAGTTCTTC
>TRBJ2-1|TRBV5-1|TRBD2|few
CASSYRLAGVGHEQFF
TGCGCCAGCAGCTATAGACTAGCGGGAGTGGGCCATGAGCAGTTCTTC
>TRBJ1-4|TRBV20-1|NA|NA
CSARAGGEGEKLFF
TGCAGTGCTAGAGCGGGAGGGGAGGGTGAAAAACTGTTTTTT
>TRBJ1-2|TRBV29-1|TRBD1|NA
CSAPNRGSDYGYTF
TGCAGCGCCCCGAACAGGGGCAGTGACTATGGCTACACCTTC
>TRBJ2-2|TRBV4-3|TRBD2|many
CASSQELADPGELFF
TGCGCCAGCAGCCAAGAACTAGCGGATCCCGGGGAGCTGTTTTTT
>TRBJ1-1|TRBV15|TRBD1|NA
CATSRVAGTGGTEAFF
TGTGCCACCAGCAGAGTCGCCGGGACAGGGGGTACTGAAGCTTTCTTT
>TRBJ2-3|TRBV6-2/TRBV6-3|NA|NA
CASQGSSTDTQYF
TGTGCCAGCCAGGGATCGTCGACAGATACGCAGTATTTT
>TRBJ1-2|TRBV15|NA|NA
CATSRDVPQTNYGYTF
TGTGCCACCAGCAGGGACGTCCCCCAGACTAACTATGGCTACACCTTC
>TRBJ2-1|TRBV18|TRBD2|NA
CASSSTSGIRSEQFF
TGTGCCAGCTCGTCGACTAGCGGGATACGGAGTGAGCAGTTCTTC
>TRBJ1-1|TRBV5-5|NA|many
CASSLVHSGVSAEAFF
TGTGCCAGCAGCTTGGTGCACAGTGGAGTGTCCGCTGAAGCTTTCTTT
>TRBJ1-1|TRBV27|NA|many
CASRYRDRAFF
TGTGCCAGCCGTTACAGGGATCGGGCTTTCTTT
>TRBJ2-1|TRBV6-5|NA|few
CASSYDGLLFF
TGTGCCAGCAGTTACGATGGTCTTCTGTTCTTC
>TRBJ1-4|TRBV4-2|TRBD1|NA
CASSQAGRGQGGQTNEKLFF
TGTGCCAGCAGCCAAGCTGGGAGGGGACAGGGGGGACAGACTAATGAAAAACTGTTTTTT
>TRBJ2-6|TRBV5-4|NA|NA
CASSLIVSTLPGANVLTF
TGTGCCAGCAGCTTGATAGTGTCAACCTTACCAGGGGCCAACGTCCTGACTTTC
>TRBJ2-7|TRBV7-2|NA|NA
CASQGWSEQYF
TGTGCCAGCCAGGGTTGGAGCGAGCAGTACTTC
>TRBJ2-7|TRBV25-1|NA|many
CASSTGTRYYEQYF
TGTGCCAGCAGTACAGGGACAAGGTACTACGAGCAGTACTTC
>TRBJ2-3|TRBV12-3/TRBV12-4|NA|many
CASSPFASTDTQYF
TGTGCCAGCAGCCCATTCGCTAGCACAGATACGCAGTATTTT
>TRBJ2-7|TRBV3-1|TRBD2|once
CASSHYAGDYEQYF
TGTGCCAGCAGCCATTACGCGGGGGACTACGAGCAGTACTTC
>TRBJ1-1|TRBV7-2|NA|many
CASSLGVSTEAFF
TGTGCCAGCAGCTTAGGGGTCTCCACTGAAGCTTTCTTT
>TRBJ1-5|TRBV11-1|TRBD1|NA
CASNFSGTGSFRVNQPQHF
TGTGCCAGCAACTTCTCGGGGACAGGGAGTTTTAGGGTTAATCAGCCCCAGCATTTT